The 19 T cell receptor beta chains given below trace back to one sample, sequenced in a study of T cell responses to AZD1222 COVID-19 vaccine. Produced via immunoSEQ multiplex PCR; TCRdb's table is partial and in-frame only. The data hold tens of thousands of clones, with around 90% observed a single time. Material: peripheral blood, obtained 28 days after the second AZD1222 dose. Source of these receptors: an adult who received the AZD1222 COVID-19 vaccine.

The V call is TRBV30, the J call TRBJ1-3; no clear D. V was shortened by 0 bases and J by 0 bases, with 6 bases between the two germline ends. The CDR3 sequence is 14 residues long. Germline V gene data show CDR1 as GTSNPN and CDR2 as SVGIG (reference sequence). CDR3 sequence: CAWSVRISGNTIYF. In DNA, the CDR3 is TGTGCCTGGAGTGTAAGAATCTCTGGAAACACCATATATTTT.

Worth noting for this clone: Other nucleotide sequences in the sample specify the same CDR3. The CDR3 DNA reads as TGTGCCAGCAGTCTCTGGGGCACCGGGGAGCTGTTTTTT. It yields the protein CASSLWGTGELFF. This chain links TRBV27 with TRBJ2-2, with D unresolved. The ends were cut back, 5 bases at V and 4 bases at J, with 8 bases in the middle. Germline V gene lookup returns CDR1 MNHEY and CDR2 SMNVEV (reference sequence). This CDR3 comprises 13 residues.

The chain combines TRBV10-3 with TRBJ1-6; 11 bases line up with TRBD1. The germline V gene has CDR1 ENHRY and CDR2 SYGVKD. V lost 3 bases, J lost 3 bases, and 10 bases stayed unmatched. This CDR3 is built from 19 residues. The CDR3 region has the DNA TGTGCCATCAGTGAAAGGGGACAGGGGGTAGCTGGCTATAATTCACCCCTCCACTTT. This encodes CAISERGQGVAGYNSPLHF.

This chain uses TRBV18 with TRBJ1-3; D uncertain. The germline V gene has CDR1 KGHSH and CDR2 LQKENI. The ends were cut back, 6 bases at V and 4 bases at J, with 16 bases in the middle. The CDR3 contains 15 residues. In DNA form, the CDR3 reads TGTGCCAGCTCTCCTGACATAACTTTCGGAAACACCATATATTTT. Translating gives CASSPDITFGNTIYF.

The genes are TRBV19 and TRBJ2-7; 7 nucleotides line up with TRBD1. Germline loops: CDR1 LNHDA, CDR2 SQIVND (reference sequence). V dropped 5 bases and J dropped 4; count of bases not matched to a gene: 5. This CDR3 spans 13 amino acids. In DNA form, the CDR3 reads TGTGCCAGTAGTCAGGGGGTCGAGTACGAGCAGTACTTC. It specifies CASSQGVEYEQYF.

This sequence joins TRBV6-6 and TRBJ1-1; D is undetermined. V was clipped by 2 bases and J by 5 bases, with 12 bases between them. This CDR3 region has 14 residues. Per germline, CDR1 MNHNY and CDR2 SVGAGI (reference sequence). CDR3 in amino acids: CASSYNYFITEAFF. The CDR3 DNA sequence: TGTGCCAGCAGTTACAATTATTTCATAACTGAAGCTTTCTTT.

The CDR3: CAWSVVRTSGKLFF. As DNA, the CDR3 is TGTGCCTGGAGTGTAGTGCGGACTAGTGGAAAACTGTTTTTT. The V gene is TRBV30, the J gene TRBJ1-4; D uncertain. Germline V gene lookup returns CDR1 GTSNPN and CDR2 SVGIG (reference sequence). The CDR3 has 14 residues. Trimming left V 0 bases short and J 10 bases short, with 15 bases between.

The chain recombines TRBV27 with TRBJ1-1; no definite D call. Germline-derived CDR1 and CDR2 are MNHEY and SMNVEV (reference sequence). The CDR3 runs to 16 residues. V lost 6 bases and J lost 1, with 18 bases in between. The CDR3 protein is CASSLGLSDGNTEAFF. The DNA for the CDR3 is TGTGCCAGCAGCCTCGGGCTGTCGGACGGGAACACTGAAGCTTTCTTT.

This chain links TRBV7-8 with TRBJ1-6; no clear D. The germline V gene has CDR1 SGHVS and CDR2 FQNEAQ. With 1 base removed from V and 8 bases from J, the gap between germline ends came to 6 bases. This CDR3 is built from 13 residues. The CDR3 reads CASSLGGDSPLHF. The CDR3 DNA follows: TGTGCCAGCAGCTTAGGTGGAGATTCACCCCTCCACTTT.

This sequence joins TRBV3-1 (or the pseudogene TRBV3-2) and TRBJ1-2; D unresolved. CDR3 length: 13 amino acids. Germline V gene lookup returns CDR1 LGHDT and CDR2 YNNKEL (reference sequence). Trimming took 0 bases from V and 7 from J, leaving 9 bases between them. CDR3 bases: TGTGCCAGCAGCCAAGAATGGGGTCGTGGCTACACCTTC. Amino acid sequence: CASSQEWGRGYTF.

Only one count was recorded for this clone. The chain uses TRBV6-4 and TRBJ2-3; 11 bases are shared with TRBD2. The CDR3 covers 15 residues. The V and J ends lost 6 bases and 3 bases, in that order; junction bases with no gene match: 5. Germline CDR1 and CDR2: MRHNA and SNTAGT. The CDR3 DNA reads TGTGCCAGCAGCGATAGCGGGGGGGCGACAGATACGCAGTATTTT. Its protein product is CASSDSGGATDTQYF.

V usage is TRBV4-1 and J usage is TRBJ2-7; D may correspond to TRBD1 or TRBD2 (5 bases each). Germline lookup yields CDR1 MGHRA and CDR2 YSYEKL. This CDR3 is built from 18 residues. Trimming took off 0 bases at V and 0 bases at J, with 18 bases between the two ends. CDR3 bases: TGCGCCAGCAGCCAAGAGGGTGGAGGCAGGACAATCTCCTACGAGCAGTACTTC. Translation: CASSQEGGGRTISYEQYF.

In this sample, this clone turned up a few times. The chain has TRBV25-1 and TRBJ2-7; 8 positions match TRBD2. The J segment lost 0 bases and the V segment lost 2 bases, leaving 12 bases of the junction unmatched. Germline assignment: CDR1 MGHDK and CDR2 SYGVNS. The CDR3 spans 18 residues. CDR3: CASSEARGGAGASYEQYF. The CDR3 DNA reads as TGTGCCAGCAGTGAAGCAAGAGGAGGAGCGGGGGCCTCCTACGAGCAGTACTTC.

V gene TRBV18 combines with J gene TRBJ2-7; D is uncertain. Trimming pared 1 base from V and 0 bases from J, leaving 10 bases between. The CDR3 consists of 15 residues. Germline V gives CDR1 KGHSH, CDR2 LQKENI. CDR3 sequence (DNA): TGTGCCAGCTCACCACGGGCTGAGAGCTCCTACGAGCAGTACTTC. Its protein is CASSPRAESSYEQYF.

This clone showed up just once. The rearrangement joins TRBV3-1 (or the pseudogene TRBV3-2) to TRBJ2-5; 9 nucleotides agree with TRBD2. Germline V lookup: CDR1 LGHDT, CDR2 YNNKEL (reference sequence). V lost 3 bases and J lost 2; bases outside the gene matches: 4. The length of the CDR3 is 15 residues. Written as DNA, the CDR3 is TGTGCCAGCAGCCAGCGGGGGGGCGTACAAGAGACCCAGTACTTC. Protein sequence: CASSQRGGVQETQYF.

The chain couples TRBV7-9 to TRBJ1-6; D is unclear. From germline, CDR1 is SEHNR and CDR2 FQNEAQ (reference sequence). The CDR3 has 16 amino acids. V was clipped by 1 base and J by 0 bases, with 7 bases between them. The CDR3: CASSLELRSYNSPLHF. DNA for the CDR3: TGTGCCAGCAGCTTAGAACTACGCTCCTATAATTCACCCCTCCACTTT.

The chain is built from TRBV28 and TRBJ2-1; D might be TRBD1 (6 bases). V lost 3 bases to trimming and J lost 12 bases, with 9 bases between them. This CDR3 is 11 amino acids long. The germline V gene encodes CDR1 MDHEN and CDR2 SYDVKM. The CDR3 region has the DNA TGTGCCAGCAGTTTCAGGGGTGGGCAGTTCTTC. Residues: CASSFRGGQFF.

V and J are TRBV5-1 and TRBJ2-5, with 8 bases fitting TRBD2. Trimming removed 4 bases from V and 3 bases from J; junction bases left unmatched: 11. CDR3 length: 16 amino acids. Germline lookup yields CDR1 SGHRS and CDR2 YFSETQ. This CDR3 reads CASSETPTLAEETQYF. The CDR3 DNA reads as TGCGCCAGCAGCGAGACCCCAACACTAGCGGAAGAGACCCAGTACTTC.

The rearrangement joins TRBV7-6 to TRBJ2-3; the match to TRBD2 covers 8 bases. Trimming cost V 5 bases and J 1 base; bases outside gene matches: 8. The CDR3 loop spans 16 amino acids. Germline values: CDR1 SGHVS, CDR2 FNYEAQ. CDR3: CASSPGARGGTDTQYF. The CDR3 DNA reads as TGTGCCAGCAGCCCCGGTGCGCGGGGGGGCACAGATACGCAGTATTTT. Full variable domain (rest looked up from reference TRBV7-6 and TRBJ2-3): GAGVSQSPRYKVTKRGQDVALRCDPISGHVSLYWYRQALGQGPEFLTYFNYEAQQDKSGLPNDRFSAERPEGSISTLTIQRTEQRDSAMYRCASSPGARGGTDTQYFGPGTRLTVL.